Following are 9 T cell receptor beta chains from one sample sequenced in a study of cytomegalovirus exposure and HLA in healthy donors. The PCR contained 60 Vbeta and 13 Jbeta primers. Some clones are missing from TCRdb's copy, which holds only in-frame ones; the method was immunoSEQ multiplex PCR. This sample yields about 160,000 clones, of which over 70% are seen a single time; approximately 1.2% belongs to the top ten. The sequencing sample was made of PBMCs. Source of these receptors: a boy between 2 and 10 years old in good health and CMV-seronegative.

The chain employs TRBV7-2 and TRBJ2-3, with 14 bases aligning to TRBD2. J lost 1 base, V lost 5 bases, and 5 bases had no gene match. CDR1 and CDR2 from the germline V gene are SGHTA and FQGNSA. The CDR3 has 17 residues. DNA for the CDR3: TGTGCCAGCAGCCCTGGACTAGCGGGGGGACGCACAGATACGCAGTATTTT. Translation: CASSPGLAGGRTDTQYF.

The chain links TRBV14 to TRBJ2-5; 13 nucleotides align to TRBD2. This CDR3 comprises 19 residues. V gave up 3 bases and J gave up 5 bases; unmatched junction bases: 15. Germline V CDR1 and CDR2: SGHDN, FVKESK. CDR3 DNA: TGTGCCAGCAGCCAGCCACCGGGACTAGCGGGGAGAATAGGGGAGACCCAGTACTTC. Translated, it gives CASSQPPGLAGRIGETQYF.

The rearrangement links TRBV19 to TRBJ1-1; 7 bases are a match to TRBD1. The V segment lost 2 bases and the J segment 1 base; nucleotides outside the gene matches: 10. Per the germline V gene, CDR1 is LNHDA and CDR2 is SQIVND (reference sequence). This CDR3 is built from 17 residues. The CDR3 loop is CASSIRRIGTANTEAFF. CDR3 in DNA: TGTGCCAGTAGTATACGGAGAATAGGGACAGCGAACACTGAAGCTTTCTTT.

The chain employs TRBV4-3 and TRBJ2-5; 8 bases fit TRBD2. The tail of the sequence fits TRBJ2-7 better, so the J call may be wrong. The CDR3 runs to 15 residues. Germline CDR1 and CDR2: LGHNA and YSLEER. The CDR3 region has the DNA TGCGCCAGCAGCCTCGAGTTCGGGGGGGCCTACGAGCAGTACTTC. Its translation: CASSLEFGGAYEQYF.

CDR3 protein: CASRGQTLNTGELFF. The CDR3 DNA is TGTGCCAGCAGGGGCCAAACACTTAACACCGGGGAGCTGTTTTTT. The chain employs TRBV7-2 and TRBJ2-2; D is unclear. V was cut by 6 bases and J by 2 bases, with 13 bases left in between. The CDR3 runs to 15 residues. Germline loops: CDR1 SGHTA, CDR2 FQGNSA.

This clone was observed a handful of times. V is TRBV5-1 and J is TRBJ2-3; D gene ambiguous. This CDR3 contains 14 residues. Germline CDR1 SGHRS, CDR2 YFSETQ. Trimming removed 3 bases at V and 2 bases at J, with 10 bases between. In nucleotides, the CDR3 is TGCGCCAGCAGCTCCGACACCTACACAGATACGCAGTATTTT. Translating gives CASSSDTYTDTQYF.

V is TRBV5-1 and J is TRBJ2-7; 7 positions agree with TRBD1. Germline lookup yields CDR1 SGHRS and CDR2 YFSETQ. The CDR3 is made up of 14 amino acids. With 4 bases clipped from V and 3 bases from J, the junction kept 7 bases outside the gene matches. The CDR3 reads CASSPTGDNYEQYF. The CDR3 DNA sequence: TGCGCCAGCAGCCCTACAGGGGACAACTACGAGCAGTACTTC.

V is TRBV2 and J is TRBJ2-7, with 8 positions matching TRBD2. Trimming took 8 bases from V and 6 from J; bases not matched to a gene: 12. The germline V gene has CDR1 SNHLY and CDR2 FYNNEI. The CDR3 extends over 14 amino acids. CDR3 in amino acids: CASRVALAGFEQYF. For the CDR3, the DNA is TGTGCCAGCCGAGTTGCGCTAGCGGGTTTCGAGCAGTACTTC.

As DNA, the CDR3 is TGTGCCAGCAGCTATTCGGGACAGGGGCGAGATGAAAAACTGTTTTTT. Protein sequence: CASSYSGQGRDEKLFF. The genes are TRBV11-2 and TRBJ1-4; TRBD1 matches 10 bases. The CDR3 covers 16 residues. In germline, CDR1 is SGHAT, CDR2 FQNNGV. V dropped 4 bases and J dropped 6; count of bases not matched to a gene: 8.